The following is a TCR beta chain sequence with its context. This sample stems from a study of T cell changes during pregnancy in multiple sclerosis. Produced via immunoSEQ multiplex PCR; TCRdb's table is partial and in-frame only. The profile covers approximately 30,000 clones, with 70% to 90% appearing a single time and 7% to 9% taken by the ten largest. The CDR3 is made up of 15 amino acids. Trimming took 4 bases from V and 2 from J; bases not matched to a gene: 6. Germline CDR1 is SGDLS and CDR2 is YYNGEE. Specimen: CD8+ T cells from peripheral blood mononuclear cells, collected before pregnancy. The gene calls are TRBV9 and TRBJ2-7, with TRBD2 identical over 10 bases. The receptor's source is a female donor with multiple sclerosis, enrolled in a pregnancy study. CDR3 residues: CASSLSSGGPYEQYF. Written as DNA, the CDR3 is TGTGCCAGCAGCCTCTCTAGCGGGGGACCCTACGAGCAGTACTTC.